This is a list of T cell receptor beta chains from one sample in a study of blood T cells in healthy people across ages. MiXCR, run by TCRdb on the 5' RACE reads, gives a single entry per CDR3 protein. The data show more than 600,000 distinct CDR3 sequences, 25% seen once. These data were also reused for a study on T cells of mothers and their children.

Specimen: blood. The receptor set was obtained from a boy aged 5-17 years in good health. Both conserved end residues are part of each CDR3. Fields, in order: D gene, clone size, V gene, J gene, CDR3 DNA, CDR3 protein. D genes are given only for firm matches. For some rows the clone size is stated as once, few or many, or as a class when expanded; others skip it.

D: -; size: -; V: TRBV6-6; J: TRBJ2-5; DNA: TGTGCCAGCAGTTACCTACCCACAGACAGAACCCAGTACTTC; CDR3: CASSYLPTDRTQYF
D: -; size: few; V: TRBV29-1; J: TRBJ2-1; DNA: TGCAGCGCACAGGGTAGCTCCTACAATGAGCAGTTCTTC; CDR3: CSAQGSSYNEQFF
D: -; size: -; V: TRBV21-1; J: TRBJ1-1; DNA: TGTGCCAGCAGCAAAGACCCCTCAGAAGCTTTCTTT; CDR3: CASSKDPSEAFF
D: TRBD2; size: many; V: TRBV6-2/TRBV6-3; J: TRBJ2-5; DNA: TGTGCCAGCAGCCTTCCGACTAGCGGGAGGGCCCGAGAGACCCAGTACTTC; CDR3: CASSLPTSGRARETQYF
D: -; size: -; V: TRBV19; J: TRBJ1-3; DNA: TGTGCCAGTAGTGGGGTGGACGGACCTAGCTCTGGAAACACCATATATTTT; CDR3: CASSGVDGPSSGNTIYF
D: -; size: -; V: TRBV7-9; J: TRBJ2-7; DNA: TGTGCCAGCAGCGACCGGGACCAAGGGTTCTCCGAGCAGTACTTC; CDR3: CASSDRDQGFSEQYF
D: -; size: -; V: TRBV7-2; J: TRBJ2-3; DNA: TGTACCAGCAGCTTAGTTGGGGGGCTGGCCACAGATACGCAGTATTTT; CDR3: CTSSLVGGLATDTQYF
D: TRBD2; size: few; V: TRBV7-2; J: TRBJ2-3; DNA: TGTGCCAGCAGCTTAGGAGGGACTAAAAATACGCAGTATTTT; CDR3: CASSLGGTKNTQYF
D: -; size: many; V: TRBV6-1; J: TRBJ1-5; DNA: TGTGCCAGCAGTGAACAGGGGAATCAGCCCCAGCATTTT; CDR3: CASSEQGNQPQHF
D: -; size: -; V: TRBV3-1; J: TRBJ2-5; DNA: TGTGCCAGCAGCCAAGAGCACAGGGCGGAGACCCAGTACTTC; CDR3: CASSQEHRAETQYF
D: -; size: -; V: TRBV5-1; J: TRBJ2-7; DNA: TGCGCCAGCAGCTTGGATCGGGACCGATCCTACGAGCAGTACTTC; CDR3: CASSLDRDRSYEQYF
D: TRBD2; size: -; V: TRBV4-3; J: TRBJ2-1; DNA: TGCGCCAGCAGCCAAGATAATATAGGCGGGGGACCTTACAATGAGCAGTTCTTC; CDR3: CASSQDNIGGGPYNEQFF
D: -; size: few; V: TRBV7-2; J: TRBJ2-2; DNA: TGTGCCAGCAGCTTATATAATGCAGGGAATGGCGGGGAGCTGTTTTTT; CDR3: CASSLYNAGNGGELFF
D: -; size: -; V: TRBV5-5; J: TRBJ2-3; DNA: TGTGCCAGCAGCCGTGTCCCCCAAAGGGGACTCACAGATACGCAGTATTTT; CDR3: CASSRVPQRGLTDTQYF
D: TRBD2; size: few; V: TRBV4-1; J: TRBJ2-1; DNA: TGCGCCAGCAGCCCCCTTGGGACTAGCTCCTACAATGAGCAGTTCTTC; CDR3: CASSPLGTSSYNEQFF
D: -; size: -; V: TRBV5-1; J: TRBJ2-7; DNA: TGCGCCAGCAGCTTTTCCTACGAGTCTTACGAGCAGTACTTC; CDR3: CASSFSYESYEQYF
D: TRBD2; size: few; V: TRBV28; J: TRBJ2-1; DNA: TGTGCCAGCAGTGTTCGTCGGACTAGCGGGAGATACTACAATGAGCAGTTCTTC; CDR3: CASSVRRTSGRYYNEQFF
D: TRBD2; size: -; V: TRBV12-3/TRBV12-4; J: TRBJ2-2; DNA: TGTGCCAGCAGTCGAACTAGCGGGACGAACACCGGGGAGCTGTTTTTT; CDR3: CASSRTSGTNTGELFF
D: -; size: -; V: TRBV12-3/TRBV12-4; J: TRBJ2-3; DNA: TGTGCCACCATCGCCAGCCTGATGACAGATACGCAGTATTTT; CDR3: CATIASLMTDTQYF
D: TRBD1; size: few; V: TRBV6-6; J: TRBJ2-4; DNA: TGTGCCAGCAGTCCCGGGGTGGGACAGAAAAACATTCAGTACTTC; CDR3: CASSPGVGQKNIQYF
D: -; size: -; V: TRBV5-1; J: TRBJ1-5; DNA: TGCGCCAGCAGGTTAGGGGCGGACCAGCCCCAGCATTTT; CDR3: CASRLGADQPQHF
D: -; size: many; V: TRBV6-5; J: TRBJ2-7; DNA: TGTGCCAGCAGTAGGTCCAGAGCGGCCTACGAGCAGTACTTC; CDR3: CASSRSRAAYEQYF
D: TRBD2; size: few; V: TRBV12-3/TRBV12-4; J: TRBJ2-5; DNA: TGTGCCAGCAGTCCGTTAGCGGGAGCGGACGGGACCCAGTACTTC; CDR3: CASSPLAGADGTQYF
D: TRBD2; size: -; V: TRBV4-1; J: TRBJ2-7; DNA: TGCGCCAGCAGCCCCTCAGCACTAGCGGGGGCCTCCGAGCAGTACTTC; CDR3: CASSPSALAGASEQYF
D: -; size: few; V: TRBV5-1; J: TRBJ1-2; DNA: TGCGCCAGCAGCCCGACCCAGGGAGACGATGGCTACACCTTC; CDR3: CASSPTQGDDGYTF
D: TRBD2; size: -; V: TRBV14; J: TRBJ2-1; DNA: TGTGCCAGCAGCCCCAGACTAGCGGGGGGGCCCCATGAGCAGTTCTTC; CDR3: CASSPRLAGGPHEQFF
D: -; size: -; V: TRBV5-1; J: TRBJ2-2; DNA: TGCGCCAGCAGCCCACCCGTGAGGGGGAGGGGCCGGGTAACCTGGGAGCTGTTTTTT; CDR3: CASSPPVRGRGRVTWELFF
D: -; size: -; V: TRBV27; J: TRBJ2-7; DNA: TGTGCCAGCAGTTTTACCCGGGGTCCCCCCTACGAGCAGTACTTC; CDR3: CASSFTRGPPYEQYF
D: -; size: few; V: TRBV6-6; J: TRBJ2-7; DNA: TGTGCCAGCAGAGAATTCTACGAGCAGTACTTC; CDR3: CASREFYEQYF
D: -; size: -; V: TRBV2; J: TRBJ2-2; DNA: TGTGCCAGCAGCGACAGAGGTACCGGGGGGCTGTTTTTT; CDR3: CASSDRGTGGLFF
D: TRBD2; size: -; V: TRBV20-1; J: TRBJ2-7; DNA: TGCAGTGCTAGAGTGGCGGGGGGAACCTACGAGCAGTACTTC; CDR3: CSARVAGGTYEQYF
D: -; size: -; V: TRBV29-1; J: TRBJ2-5; DNA: TGCAGCGTTGTCCTCCAAGAGACCCAGTACTTC; CDR3: CSVVLQETQYF
D: -; size: few; V: TRBV29-1; J: TRBJ2-7; DNA: TGCAGCGTCGGCCTACAGGAGTCCTACGAGCAGTACTTC; CDR3: CSVGLQESYEQYF
D: TRBD1; size: few; V: TRBV5-6; J: TRBJ1-1; DNA: TGTGCCAGCAGCCCAAGACCCAGGGGGCGCGGGACTGAAGCTTTCTTT; CDR3: CASSPRPRGRGTEAFF
D: TRBD2; size: -; V: TRBV11-2; J: TRBJ2-7; DNA: TGTGCCACGGGACTAGCGCACTACGAGCAGTACTTC; CDR3: CATGLAHYEQYF
D: -; size: -; V: TRBV6-5; J: TRBJ1-2; DNA: TGTGCCAGCAGTTACAACAGACAATATGGCTACACCTTC; CDR3: CASSYNRQYGYTF
D: TRBD2; size: -; V: TRBV12-3/TRBV12-4; J: TRBJ2-7; DNA: TGTGCCAGCAGGTCGACTAGCGGGGGGCCATACGAGCAGTACTTC; CDR3: CASRSTSGGPYEQYF
D: TRBD2; size: -; V: TRBV10-3; J: TRBJ2-5; DNA: TGTGCCATCAGTGATTGGGACTACTCGCAAGAGACCCAGTACTTC; CDR3: CAISDWDYSQETQYF
D: TRBD2; size: -; V: TRBV29-1; J: TRBJ2-1; DNA: TGCAGCGTAGTAGCGGGAGGGTACAATGAGCAGTTCTTC; CDR3: CSVVAGGYNEQFF
D: -; size: -; V: TRBV5-1; J: TRBJ1-3; DNA: TGCGCCAGCAGCTTGACGGGAATAGGGCCTGGAAACACCATATATTTT; CDR3: CASSLTGIGPGNTIYF
D: -; size: -; V: TRBV6-5; J: TRBJ2-2; DNA: TGTGCCAGCAGTTACAGTTCGGGACTTCCCCCCCCCGGGGAGCTGTTTTTT; CDR3: CASSYSSGLPPPGELFF
D: -; size: few; V: TRBV7-7; J: TRBJ2-1; DNA: TGTGCTAGCAGCTTAGCGGTGGGCCGAGAGCGGTTCTTC; CDR3: CASSLAVGRERFF
D: -; size: -; V: TRBV27; J: TRBJ1-4; DNA: TGTGCCAACAGCTACCGTGGGGCATCTGAAAAACTGTTTTTT; CDR3: CANSYRGASEKLFF
D: -; size: -; V: TRBV27; J: TRBJ2-7; DNA: TGTGCCAGCAGTTTACCGAGAAGGCTGGATCCCTACGAGCAGTACTTC; CDR3: CASSLPRRLDPYEQYF
D: -; size: -; V: TRBV29-1; J: TRBJ2-7; DNA: TGCAGCGTTTACAACCGGGACGGGACCTACGAGCAGTACTTC; CDR3: CSVYNRDGTYEQYF
D: -; size: -; V: TRBV3-1; J: TRBJ1-6; DNA: TGTGCCAGCAGCCAAGGTCAGTTCAATTCACCCCTCCACTTT; CDR3: CASSQGQFNSPLHF
D: -; size: -; V: TRBV12-3/TRBV12-4; J: TRBJ2-3; DNA: TGTGCCAGCACTCATAGCAGAGATAGCACAGATATGCAGTATTTT; CDR3: CASTHSRDSTDMQYF
D: -; size: few; V: TRBV20-1; J: TRBJ1-4; DNA: TGCAGTGCTAGAGATCGGGCAGGGAATGAAAAACTGTTTTTT; CDR3: CSARDRAGNEKLFF
D: TRBD2; size: few; V: TRBV7-6; J: TRBJ2-7; DNA: TGTGCCAGCAGCCCGCTGTTCGGGGGGGTGAGCTCCTACGAGCAGTACTTC; CDR3: CASSPLFGGVSSYEQYF
D: TRBD2; size: -; V: TRBV4-1; J: TRBJ2-7; DNA: TGCGCCAGCAGCGTTTCCAGCGGGGACGAGTACGAGCAGTACTTC; CDR3: CASSVSSGDEYEQYF
D: -; size: -; V: TRBV27; J: TRBJ1-1; DNA: TGTGCCAGCAGTTTTGACGGGGTAGTCAACACTGAAGCTTTCTTT; CDR3: CASSFDGVVNTEAFF
D: -; size: few; V: TRBV2; J: TRBJ2-1; DNA: TGTGCCAGCACAGGCCCTCCCGCTAGTGCCGGGGGTTACAATGAGCAGTTCTTC; CDR3: CASTGPPASAGGYNEQFF
D: -; size: -; V: TRBV15; J: TRBJ1-4; DNA: TGTGCCACCAGCAGAGACCCGAGGGGAGCAACTAATGAAAAACTGTTTTTT; CDR3: CATSRDPRGATNEKLFF
D: TRBD1; size: -; V: TRBV5-5; J: TRBJ2-7; DNA: TGTGCCAGCAGCGGTACCGGGACAGGGGGCTCCGAGCAGTACTTC; CDR3: CASSGTGTGGSEQYF
D: TRBD2; size: -; V: TRBV11-3; J: TRBJ2-5; DNA: TGTGCCAGCAGCCCCCGGTTACTGCTAGCGGGGCAAGAGACCCAGTACTTC; CDR3: CASSPRLLLAGQETQYF
D: -; size: -; V: TRBV5-1; J: TRBJ2-7; DNA: TGCGCCAGTGGGATCGAGCGCGGACCCTACGAGCAGTACTTC; CDR3: CASGIERGPYEQYF
D: TRBD1; size: -; V: TRBV12-3/TRBV12-4; J: TRBJ1-2; DNA: TGTGCCAGCAGCCAACTTACAGGGGGCGTTGGCAGTGGCTACACCTTC; CDR3: CASSQLTGGVGSGYTF